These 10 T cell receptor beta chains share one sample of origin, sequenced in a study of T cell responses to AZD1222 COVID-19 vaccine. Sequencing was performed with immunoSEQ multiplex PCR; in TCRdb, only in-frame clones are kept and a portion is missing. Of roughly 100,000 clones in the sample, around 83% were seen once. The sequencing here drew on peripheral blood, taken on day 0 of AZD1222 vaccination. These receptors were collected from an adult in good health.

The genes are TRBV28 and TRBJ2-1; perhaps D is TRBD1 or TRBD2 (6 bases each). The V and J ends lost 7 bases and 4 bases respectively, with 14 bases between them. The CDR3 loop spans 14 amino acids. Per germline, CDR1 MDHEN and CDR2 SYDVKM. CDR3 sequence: CASTPPGAYNEQFF. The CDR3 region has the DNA TGTGCCAGCACCCCGCCGGGGGCTTACAATGAGCAGTTCTTC.

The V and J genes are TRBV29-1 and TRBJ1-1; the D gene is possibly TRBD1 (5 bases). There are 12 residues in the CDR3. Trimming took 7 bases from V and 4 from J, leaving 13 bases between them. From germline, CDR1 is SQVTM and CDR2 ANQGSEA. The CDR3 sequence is CSAQEGSTEAFF. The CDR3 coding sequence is TGCAGCGCCCAAGAGGGGAGCACTGAAGCTTTCTTT.

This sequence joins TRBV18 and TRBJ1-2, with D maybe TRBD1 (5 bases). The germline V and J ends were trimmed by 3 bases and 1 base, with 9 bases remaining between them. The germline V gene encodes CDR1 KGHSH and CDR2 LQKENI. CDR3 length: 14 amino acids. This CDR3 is CASSPEQVNYGYTF. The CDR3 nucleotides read TGTGCCAGCTCACCGGAACAGGTTAACTATGGCTACACCTTC.

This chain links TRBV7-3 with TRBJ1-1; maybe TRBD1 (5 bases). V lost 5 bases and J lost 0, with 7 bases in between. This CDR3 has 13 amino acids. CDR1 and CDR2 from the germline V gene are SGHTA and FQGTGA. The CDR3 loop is CASSPGLNTEAFF. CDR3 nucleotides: TGTGCCAGCAGCCCAGGGCTGAACACTGAAGCTTTCTTT. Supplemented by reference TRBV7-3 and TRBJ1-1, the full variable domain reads GAGVSQTPSNKVTEKGKYVELRCDPISGHTALYWYRQSLGQGPEFLIYFQGTGAADDSGLPNDRFFAVRPEGSVSTLKIQRTERGDSAVYLCASSPGLNTEAFFGQGTRLTVV.

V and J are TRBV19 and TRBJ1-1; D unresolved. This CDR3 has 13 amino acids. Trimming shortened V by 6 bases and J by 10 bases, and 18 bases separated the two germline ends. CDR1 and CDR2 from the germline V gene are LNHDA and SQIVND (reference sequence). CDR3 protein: CASSPVPWAGAFF. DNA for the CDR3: TGTGCCAGTAGCCCGGTGCCCTGGGCGGGAGCTTTCTTT.

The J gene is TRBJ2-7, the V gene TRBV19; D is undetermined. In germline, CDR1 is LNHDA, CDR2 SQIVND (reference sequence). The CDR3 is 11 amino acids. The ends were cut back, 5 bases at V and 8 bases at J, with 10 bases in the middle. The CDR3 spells CASSEQFQQYF. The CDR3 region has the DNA TGTGCCAGTAGTGAACAGTTTCAGCAGTACTTC. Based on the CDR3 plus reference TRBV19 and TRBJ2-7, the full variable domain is DGGITQSPKYLFRKEGQNVTLSCEQNLNHDAMYWYRQDPGQGLRLIYYSQIVNDFQKGDIAEGYSVSREKKESFPLTVTSAQKNPTAFYLCASSEQFQQYFGPGTRLTVT.

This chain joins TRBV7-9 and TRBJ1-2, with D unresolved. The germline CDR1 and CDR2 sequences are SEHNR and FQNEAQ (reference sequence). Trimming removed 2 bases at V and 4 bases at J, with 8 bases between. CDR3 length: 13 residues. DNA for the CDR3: TGTGCCAGCAGCTTACGGGGAGGCTATGGCTACACCTTC. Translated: CASSLRGGYGYTF. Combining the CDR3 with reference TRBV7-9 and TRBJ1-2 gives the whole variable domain DTGVSQNPRHKITKRGQNVTFRCDPISEHNRLYWYRQTLGQGPEFLTYFQNEAQLEKSRLLSDRFSAERPKGSFSTLEIQRTEQGDSAMYLCASSLRGGYGYTFGSGTRLTVV.

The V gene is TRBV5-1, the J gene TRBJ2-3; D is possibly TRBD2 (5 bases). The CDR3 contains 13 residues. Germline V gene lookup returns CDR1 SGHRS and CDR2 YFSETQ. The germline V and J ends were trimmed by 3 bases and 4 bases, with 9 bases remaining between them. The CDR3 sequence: CASSSRGADTQYF. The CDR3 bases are TGCGCCAGCAGCTCCCGGGGAGCAGATACGCAGTATTTT.

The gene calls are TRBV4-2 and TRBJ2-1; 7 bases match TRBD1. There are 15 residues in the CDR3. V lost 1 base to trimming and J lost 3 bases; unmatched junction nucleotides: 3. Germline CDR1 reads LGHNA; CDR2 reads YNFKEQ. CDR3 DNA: TGTGCCAGCAGCCAAGCCCCAGGGGGCTACAATGAGCAGTTCTTC. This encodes CASSQAPGGYNEQFF.

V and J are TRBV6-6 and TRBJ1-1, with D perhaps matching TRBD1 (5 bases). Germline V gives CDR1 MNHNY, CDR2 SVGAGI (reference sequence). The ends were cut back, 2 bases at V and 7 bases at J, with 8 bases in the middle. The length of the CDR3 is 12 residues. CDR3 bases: TGTGCCAGCAGTTACGGGCAGGGTGAAGCTTTCTTT. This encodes CASSYGQGEAFF.